This T cell receptor (beta chain) was found in a study of spatial heterogeneity in lung cancer. The germline V and J ends were trimmed by 1 base and 7 bases, with 10 bases remaining between them. The CDR3 has 13 amino acids. Germline loops: CDR1 SGHDN, CDR2 FVKESK. In its sample, this clonotype ranks as large (0.1 to 1%). Its antigen is not known. Since it is a stray read in a library aimed at alpha chains, this beta chain has a size that is not meaningful. Points from the study as a whole: Counts that tracked tumor mutation counts were those of expanded intratumoral alpha and beta TCRs.

The time point here: sample taken at primary tumor resection. TCRdb redid the calling of the 5' RACE reads with MiXCR, one entry per CDR3 protein. This sample has 5,700 or so distinct CDR3 sequences, with roughly 8.2% found just once. The rearrangement links TRBV14 to TRBJ2-5, with D hard to call. This TCR was sampled from a female donor with early-stage non-small cell lung cancer. Sequences were derived from lung tumor tissue, sampled at surgery. The CDR3 DNA reads TGTGCCAGCAGCCAAGTGCCGGGCGGGACCCAGTACTTC. Its translation is CASSQVPGGTQYF.